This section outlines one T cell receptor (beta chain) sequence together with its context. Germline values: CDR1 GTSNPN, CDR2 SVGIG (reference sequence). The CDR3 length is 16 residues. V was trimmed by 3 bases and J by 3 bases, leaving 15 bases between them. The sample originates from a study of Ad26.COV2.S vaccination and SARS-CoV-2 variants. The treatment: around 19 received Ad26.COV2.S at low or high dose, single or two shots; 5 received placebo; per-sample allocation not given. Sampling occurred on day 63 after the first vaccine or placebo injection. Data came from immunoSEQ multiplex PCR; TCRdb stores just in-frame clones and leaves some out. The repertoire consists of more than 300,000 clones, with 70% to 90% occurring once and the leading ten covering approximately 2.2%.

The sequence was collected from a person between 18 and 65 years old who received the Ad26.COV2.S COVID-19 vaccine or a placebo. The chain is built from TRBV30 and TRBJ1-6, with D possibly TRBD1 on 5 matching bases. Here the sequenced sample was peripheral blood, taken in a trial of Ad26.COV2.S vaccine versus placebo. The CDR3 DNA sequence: TGTGCCTGGAGCGGTGCAGGGCCCTACTATAATTCACCCCTCCACTTT. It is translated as CAWSGAGPYYNSPLHF.